This T cell receptor (beta chain) was recovered during a study of T cells expressing NK-cell markers. Reprocessing the 5' RACE reads, TCRdb reports a single entry for every CDR3 protein and omits DNA. The sample table sets out a few hundred thousand distinct CDR3 sequences. The CDR3 covers 14 residues. Per the germline V gene, CDR1 is SQVTM and CDR2 is ANQGSEA. The V call is TRBV29-1, the J call TRBJ1-2; the TRBD1 assignment by TCRdb is unverifiable without DNA. The TCR comes from a man between 18 and 69 years old in good health. Sequences were obtained from blood T cells: a sorted CD56 or NKG2C T cell subset, CD4+ or CD8+ T cells, or bulk PBMC T cells (not recorded which). CDR3 residues: CSVETGTGGRGYTF.